This T cell receptor (beta chain) comes out of a study of T cell responses to AZD1222 COVID-19 vaccine (dated by TCRdb to the early 2020s). Study-level background: TCR sequencing was performed for more than 230 trial participants, of whom about 200 were given two doses of AZD1222 and around 25 were given two doses of MenACWY control vaccine. Trial participants were enrolled by age into subgroups of 18-55, 56-69 and 70-plus years, and around 150, 28 and 57 TCR-sequenced participants, respectively, were included in these subgroups.

About this clone itself: Its antigen target is currently unknown. The sample holds no much larger clone one base away, and base qualities are not on file.

The sample's time point, from its label and the paper: about 28 days (+/-7) after the second vaccine dose. AZD1222 recipients with second doses at about 4 weeks or about 12 weeks were pooled, because spike-specific TCR depth and breadth did not differ between schedules. Vaccinee samples came from UK trials COV001 and COV002, including a single-blind randomized controlled phase 2/3 trial of AZD1222 (ChAdOx1 nCoV-19) in healthy adults. For TCRbeta chain sequencing, PBMC samples were collected from trial participants at day 0 and at day 28 after the second dose. The CDR3 regions of human TCRbeta chains were analyzed by immunosequencing. Per the original workflow: Repertoire TCRs were matched against a reference library of SARS-CoV-2-specific TCRs generated with the MIRA antigen-specificity platform. Breadth was defined as the fraction of unique TCRs that were SARS-CoV-2-associated. Depth was defined as the fraction of total T cells that were SARS-CoV-2-associated. Each spike-specific TCR was assigned to its reactive spike region and to a CD4 or CD8 class using the MIRA data. Log10-transformed breadth and depth values were compared by one-way ANOVA with Sidak's multiple comparisons tests. The immuneACCESS repertoire file appears here via TCRdb, limited to in-frame rearrangements. These files lack a portion of the clones; in checked studies, under half of the deficit traces to unresolved V genes, and the cause of the others is not known. Clone size and the V and J calls come from that table; the DNA yielded D and trimming. The sample table lists roughly 51,000 clones, roughly 90% of them with a count of one. More than 12% of the sample belongs to the ten largest clones.

Beyond this particular receptor, the publication reports: Reportedly, almost half of the unique spike-specific TCRs recognized epitopes lying outside the regions that are mutated in the B.1.351 and B.1.1.7 variants. Only five to seven AZD1222 recipients were SARS-CoV-2 seropositive at baseline, limiting conclusions about previously exposed vaccinees. Spike-specific TCR breadth and depth rose significantly after two AZD1222 doses compared with day 0 and with MenACWY recipients. Most participants were white British and females outnumbered males, and the authors suggested that clonal diversity may have been underestimated. CD4 TCRs associated with the vaccine covered the entire spike protein, and the dominant responses were in regions 160-218 and 743-854. Because no samples from the day 14 peak response were available, repertoires could be characterized only after the peak T cell response. The 56-69-year group was small, and its depth increase did not reach significance, likely because of low power.

According to the germline V gene, CDR1 reads MGHDK and CDR2 reads SYGVNS. V was cut back by 3 bases and J by 12 bases, leaving a gap of 11 bases between them. Taken from cysteine to phenylalanine, the CDR3 has 12 residues. Of all the DNA, just the CDR3 is kept, 36 bases in frame from base 1. This chain joins TRBV25-1 to TRBJ2-2, and the D gene may be TRBD1, 5 bases matching. This TCR was recovered from an adult who received the AZD1222 COVID-19 vaccine. Source: peripheral blood, taken 28 days after the second AZD1222 dose. CDR3 sequence: CASSEQGQKLFF. The nucleotide sequence is TGTGCCAGCAGTGAGCAGGGCCAAAAGCTGTTTTTT.